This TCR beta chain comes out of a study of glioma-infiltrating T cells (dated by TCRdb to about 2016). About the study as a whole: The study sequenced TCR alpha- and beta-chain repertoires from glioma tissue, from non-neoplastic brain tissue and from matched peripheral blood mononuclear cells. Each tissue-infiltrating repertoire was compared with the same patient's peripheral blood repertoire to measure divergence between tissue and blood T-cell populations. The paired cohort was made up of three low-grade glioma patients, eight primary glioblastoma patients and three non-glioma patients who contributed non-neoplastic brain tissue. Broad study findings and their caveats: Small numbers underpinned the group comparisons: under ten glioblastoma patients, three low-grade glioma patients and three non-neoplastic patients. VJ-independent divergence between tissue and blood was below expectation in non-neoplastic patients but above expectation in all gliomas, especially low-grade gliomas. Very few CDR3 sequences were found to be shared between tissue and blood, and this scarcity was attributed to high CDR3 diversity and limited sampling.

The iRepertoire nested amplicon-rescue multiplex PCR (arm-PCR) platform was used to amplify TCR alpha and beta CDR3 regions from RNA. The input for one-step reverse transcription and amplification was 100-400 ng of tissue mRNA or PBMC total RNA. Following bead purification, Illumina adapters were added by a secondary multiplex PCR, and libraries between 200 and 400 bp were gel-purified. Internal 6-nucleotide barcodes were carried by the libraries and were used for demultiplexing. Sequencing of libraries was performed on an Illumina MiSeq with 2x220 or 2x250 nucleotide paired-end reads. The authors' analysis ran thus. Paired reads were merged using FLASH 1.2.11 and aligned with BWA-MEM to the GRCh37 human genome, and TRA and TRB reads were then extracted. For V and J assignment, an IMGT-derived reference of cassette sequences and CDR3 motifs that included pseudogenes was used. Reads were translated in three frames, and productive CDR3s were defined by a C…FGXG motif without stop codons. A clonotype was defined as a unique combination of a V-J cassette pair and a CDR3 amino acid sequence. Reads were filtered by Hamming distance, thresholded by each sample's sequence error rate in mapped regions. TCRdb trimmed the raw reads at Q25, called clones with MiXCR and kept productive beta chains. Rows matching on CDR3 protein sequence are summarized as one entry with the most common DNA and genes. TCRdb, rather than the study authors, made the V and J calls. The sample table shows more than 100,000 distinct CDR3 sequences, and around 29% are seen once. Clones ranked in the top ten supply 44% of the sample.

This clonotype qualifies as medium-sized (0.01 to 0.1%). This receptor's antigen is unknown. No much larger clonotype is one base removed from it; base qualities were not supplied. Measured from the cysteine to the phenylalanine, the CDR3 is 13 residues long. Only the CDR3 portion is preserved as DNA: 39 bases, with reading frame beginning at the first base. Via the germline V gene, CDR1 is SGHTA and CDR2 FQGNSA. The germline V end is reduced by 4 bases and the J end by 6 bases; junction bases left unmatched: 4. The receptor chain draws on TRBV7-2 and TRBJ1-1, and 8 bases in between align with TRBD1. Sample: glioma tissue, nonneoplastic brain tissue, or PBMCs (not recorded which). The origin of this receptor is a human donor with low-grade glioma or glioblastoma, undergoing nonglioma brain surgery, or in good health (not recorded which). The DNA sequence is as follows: TGTGCCAGCAGCTCGGGACAGGAACCTGAAGCTTTCTTT. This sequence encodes CASSSGQEPEAFF.